This T cell receptor beta chain is from a study of vaccination effects on CD4 cells after COVID-19. Study-wide background: Two-dose BNT162b2 or mRNA-1273 vaccination was given to participants. General study points: Few convalescent patients, and no early post-infection timepoints, were available to the study.

The germline V gene has CDR1 LNHDA and CDR2 SQIVND (reference sequence). This CDR3 spans 13 amino acids. The V gene lost 11 bases and the J gene lost 4 bases, with 18 bases spanning the gap. Comments on this clone: The antigen remains unidentified.

The repertoire was sequenced with immunoSEQ multiplex PCR; TCRdb's copy has only in-frame clones and lacks some. This table holds 41,000 or so clones, 55% to 75% found once. ViraFEST assay sequencing came after antigen-specific CD4+ T cells were expanded with viral peptide pools. Culture proceeded for 10 days, and CD4+ T cells were then isolated. The study found no prior SARS-CoV-2 infection in the vaccine recipients, who tested negative for nucleocapsid antibodies. Cultures used more than 1.5 million PBMC per well, 7.5 to 10 IU/ml IL-2 and about 10 ug/ml peptides. Half the medium was swapped for IL-2 medium on days 3 and 7.

The rearrangement links TRBV19 to TRBJ2-7, with D perhaps matching TRBD1 or TRBD2 (7 bases each). This receptor was identified in a human donor who received a COVID-19 vaccine. Specimen: CD4+ T cells from PBMCs cultured with HCoV-OC43 spike peptides, collected before COVID-19 vaccination. The subset was: HCoV-OC43 spike overlapping peptide pool stimulation. The CDR3 protein is CASNHRGGYEQYF. The CDR3 coding sequence is TGTGCCTCAAACCACAGGGGAGGGTACGAGCAGTACTTC.